A single sample gave rise to the 9 T cell receptor beta chains below, sequenced in a study of blood T cell repertoires in COVID-19. Profiled with immunoSEQ multiplex PCR; TCRdb holds only in-frame clones, not every one. The data hold around 140,000 clones, with roughly 84% observed a single time. The sequenced sample consisted of peripheral blood. These receptor sequences come from a human donor in a cohort sampled during active COVID-19.

The V call is TRBV11-3, the J call TRBJ2-1, with D uncertain. V was cut by 5 bases and J by 6 bases, with 20 bases left in between. This CDR3 comprises 16 residues. CDR1 is SGHNT and CDR2 is YENEEA in the germline V gene. CDR3 sequence reads: CASSHAPDSTVNEQFF. As DNA, the CDR3 is TGTGCCAGCAGCCATGCCCCTGACTCCACGGTCAATGAGCAGTTCTTC.

V gene TRBV7-8 combines with J gene TRBJ2-5; 14 positions match TRBD2. Germline V gene lookup returns CDR1 SGHVS and CDR2 FQNEAQ. V dropped 5 bases and J dropped 2; count of bases not matched to a gene: 4. The CDR3 length is 16 residues. The CDR3 loop reads CASSARLAGGQETQYF. Here the CDR3 DNA reads TGTGCCAGCAGCGCACGACTAGCGGGGGGGCAAGAGACCCAGTACTTC.

V gene TRBV19 combines with J gene TRBJ1-1; weak D call: TRBD1 (6 bases). Deletions cut 2 bases from V and 0 bases from J, with 10 bases between. Germline V gene sequence: CDR1 LNHDA, CDR2 SQIVND (reference sequence). This CDR3 contains 15 residues. This CDR3 is CASSIRTDMNTEAFF. The DNA for the CDR3 is TGTGCCAGTAGTATACGGACAGATATGAACACTGAAGCTTTCTTT.

The rearrangement joins TRBV19 to TRBJ1-5, with 8 positions matching TRBD1. Germline-derived CDR1 and CDR2 are LNHDA and SQIVND (reference sequence). The length of the CDR3 is 16 residues. Trimming removed 4 bases from V and 3 bases from J; junction bases left unmatched: 8. The CDR3 is CASSSDYRGNNQPQHF. CDR3 bases: TGTGCCAGTAGTAGCGACTACAGGGGGAACAATCAGCCCCAGCATTTT. The full variable domain, with the rest looked up from reference TRBV19 and TRBJ1-5, is DGGITQSPKYLFRKEGQNVTLSCEQNLNHDAMYWYRQDPGQGLRLIYYSQIVNDFQKGDIAEGYSVSREKKESFPLTVTSAQKNPTAFYLCASSSDYRGNNQPQHFGDGTRLSIL.

The J gene is TRBJ1-2, the V gene TRBV19; D is ambiguous. Germline-derived CDR1 and CDR2 are LNHDA and SQIVND (reference sequence). V was shortened by 3 bases and J by 5 bases, with 16 bases between the two germline ends. This CDR3 spans 15 amino acids. CDR3 sequence reads: CASSIISGVGYGYTF. DNA of the CDR3: TGTGCCAGTAGTATCATCTCCGGGGTTGGGTATGGCTACACCTTC.

This clone has only one observation. The rearrangement links TRBV7-3 to TRBJ2-2; 7 bases match TRBD2. The CDR3 sequence is 15 residues long. From germline, CDR1 is SGHTA and CDR2 FQGTGA. Trimming removed 6 bases from V and 5 bases from J; junction bases left unmatched: 9. CDR3 DNA sequence: TGTGCCAGCAGATCCGGGGGACTACGAACCGGGGAGCTGTTTTTT. Protein sequence: CASRSGGLRTGELFF.

The chain couples TRBV2 to TRBJ1-1; maybe TRBD1 (6 bases). This CDR3 contains 14 residues. Germline V lookup: CDR1 SNHLY, CDR2 FYNNEI. V was trimmed by 7 bases and J by 4 bases, leaving 16 bases between them. CDR3 bases: TGTGCCAGCACCCAGAAGGCAGGGGTCACTGAAGCTTTCTTT. This codes for CASTQKAGVTEAFF.

The CDR3 nucleotides are TGTGCCAGCAGCTTAACAGGGGCGCCTGGGGCCAACGTCCTGACTTTC. Protein: CASSLTGAPGANVLTF. V is TRBV7-9 and J is TRBJ2-6; 7 bases line up with TRBD1. This CDR3 comprises 16 residues. The V and J ends lost 2 bases and 2 bases, in that order; junction bases with no gene match: 3. Germline V lookup: CDR1 SEHNR, CDR2 FQNEAQ (reference sequence).

V and J are TRBV20-1 and TRBJ2-3; 9 nucleotides match TRBD2. CDR3 size: 15 residues. Germline trimming cut 3 bases from V and 2 bases from J; bases unmatched to any gene: 6. Germline CDR1 reads DFQATT; CDR2 reads SNEGSKA (reference sequence). The CDR3 protein is CSASSGSGDTDTQYF. As DNA, the CDR3 is TGCAGTGCTAGTAGCGGGAGTGGGGACACAGATACGCAGTATTTT.